These 7 T cell receptor beta chains came from one sample sequenced in a study of lymphopenia after photon versus proton radiotherapy. Here immunoSEQ multiplex PCR was the method, and the copy in TCRdb shows in-frame clones only, minus some. The repertoire has some 25,000 clones, about 82% of them found once; the top ten carry 21%. Sample: peripheral blood, taken from a patient treated with proton-based radiotherapy. These receptors were collected from a woman between 70 and 85 years old with pancreatic cancer.

The chain joins TRBV28 to TRBJ2-1; 15 nucleotides match TRBD2. V lost 4 bases and J lost 3; bases outside the gene matches: 13. This CDR3 is 20 amino acids long. Germline V gene sequence: CDR1 MDHEN, CDR2 SYDVKM. The CDR3 spells CASSSGPGLAGGVGYNEQFF. CDR3 in DNA: TGTGCCAGCAGTTCAGGACCGGGACTAGCGGGAGGTGTAGGCTACAATGAGCAGTTCTTC.

The rearrangement links TRBV4-3 to TRBJ2-4, with 11 bases fitting TRBD2. The germline V gene encodes CDR1 LGHNA and CDR2 YSLEER. The CDR3 has 20 amino acids. J gave up 6 bases and V 1 base, and 17 bases lay outside the gene matches. This CDR3 reads CASSQALLFSGRAGGNIQYF. In nucleotides, the CDR3 is TGCGCCAGCAGCCAAGCCCTCCTTTTTAGCGGGAGGGCCGGGGGAAACATTCAGTACTTC.

The chain has TRBV25-1 and TRBJ2-7, with D unclear. CDR1 MGHDK and CDR2 SYGVNS come from the germline V gene. The length of the CDR3 is 13 residues. V shed 4 bases and J shed 3 bases, with 10 bases lying between them. The CDR3 sequence: CASSGSGIYEQYF. The CDR3 nucleotides read TGTGCCAGCAGTGGGTCGGGTATCTACGAGCAGTACTTC.

The chain employs TRBV2 and TRBJ2-7; no reliable D call. The V and J ends lost 1 base and 2 bases respectively, with 6 bases between them. The CDR3 consists of 13 residues. The germline V gene has CDR1 SNHLY and CDR2 FYNNEI. CDR3 DNA: TGTGCCAGCAGTGAAGGTGGTGCCTACGAGCAGTACTTC. Protein: CASSEGGAYEQYF.

This clone has just one count. The V call is TRBV7-9, the J call TRBJ2-3; D possibly uses TRBD1 or TRBD2 (6 bases each). The CDR3 runs 19 residues. V lost 4 bases to trimming and J lost 5 bases, with 28 bases between them. Germline V gene lookup returns CDR1 SEHNR and CDR2 FQNEAQ (reference sequence). This CDR3 reads CASSSPRGGALEGGDTQYF. CDR3 DNA sequence: TGTGCCAGCAGCTCCCCACGCGGCGGGGCTCTCGAGGGGGGAGATACGCAGTATTTT.

The gene calls are TRBV6-1 and TRBJ1-2; D possibly corresponds to TRBD1 (6 bases). Germline values: CDR1 MNHNS, CDR2 SASEGT. Between the trimmed V and J ends, which lost 7 bases and 5 bases, there was a span of 17 bases. This CDR3 has 14 residues. As DNA, the CDR3 is TGTGCCAGCAACACACCCGGGACATATTATGGCTACACCTTC. Translation: CASNTPGTYYGYTF.

V and J are TRBV12-5 and TRBJ2-7, with TRBD1 matching 7 bases. CDR1 is LGHNT, CDR2 FRNRAP, per germline. J gave up 1 base and V 6 bases, and 3 bases lay outside the gene matches. CDR3 length equals 13 residues. The CDR3 sequence is CASGGTVSYEQYF. CDR3 coding DNA: TGTGCTAGTGGGGGGACAGTTTCCTACGAGCAGTACTTC.